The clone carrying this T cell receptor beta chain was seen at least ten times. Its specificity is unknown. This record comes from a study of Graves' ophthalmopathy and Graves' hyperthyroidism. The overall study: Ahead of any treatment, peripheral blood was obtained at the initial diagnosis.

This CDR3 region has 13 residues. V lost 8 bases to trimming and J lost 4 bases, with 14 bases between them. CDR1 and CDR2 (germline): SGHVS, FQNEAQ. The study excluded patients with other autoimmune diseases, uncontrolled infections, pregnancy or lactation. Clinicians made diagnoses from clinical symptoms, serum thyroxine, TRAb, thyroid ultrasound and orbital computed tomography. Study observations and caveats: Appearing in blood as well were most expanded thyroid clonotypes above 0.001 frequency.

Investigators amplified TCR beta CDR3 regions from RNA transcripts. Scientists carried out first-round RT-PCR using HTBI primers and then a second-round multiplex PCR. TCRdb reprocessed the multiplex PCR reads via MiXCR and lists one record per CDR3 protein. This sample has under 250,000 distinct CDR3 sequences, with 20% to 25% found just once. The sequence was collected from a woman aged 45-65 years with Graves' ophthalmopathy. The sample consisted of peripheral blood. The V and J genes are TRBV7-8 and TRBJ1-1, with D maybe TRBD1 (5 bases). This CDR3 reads CASARPGRTEAFF. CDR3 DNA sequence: TGTGCCAGCGCTAGGCCGGGACGCACTGAAGCTTTCTTT.